The 30 T cell receptor beta chains reported below all come from one sample, sequenced in a study of post-analysis software for immune sequencing data. Their recognized antigens are unknown. Notes on the study in general: Five or six TRBV segments were significantly more frequent in patients than in controls. TRBV5-6, TRBV5-1 and TRBV20-1 were among these segments.

Researchers reported that TCR beta cDNA libraries carried unique molecular identifiers. TCRdb independently ran MiXCR on the PCR reads; one entry per CDR3 protein. The sample carries 750,000 to 950,000 distinct CDR3 sequences, roughly 50% recorded once. The sequenced sample consisted of blood. All receptors come from a girl aged 5-17 years with multiple sclerosis.

This chain links TRBV6-5 with TRBJ1-1, with 8 bases matching TRBD1. CDR3 length: 13 amino acids. Germline CDR1 and CDR2: MNHEY and SVGAGI. Unmatched junction bases numbered 4, after V lost 2 bases and J lost 8 bases. The CDR3: CASSYTYRGEAFF. The DNA of the CDR3 is TGTGCCAGCAGTTACACCTACAGGGGGGAAGCTTTCTTT.

The genes are TRBV3-1 and TRBJ2-7; possible D gene TRBD2, 6 bases. V was trimmed by 4 bases and J by 0 bases, leaving 16 bases between them. Looked up from germline, CDR1 is LGHDT and CDR2 is YNNKEL (reference sequence). The CDR3 runs to 16 residues. Here the CDR3 reads CASSPVGTVSSYEQYF. The CDR3 coding sequence is TGTGCCAGCAGCCCAGTCGGGACTGTGAGCTCCTACGAGCAGTACTTC.

Only one count was recorded for this clonotype. The chain uses TRBV5-5 and TRBJ2-1; possibly TRBD1 for D (5 bases). Trimming removed 3 bases from V and 4 bases from J, with 17 bases in between. This CDR3 comprises 16 residues. CDR1 is SGHKS, CDR2 YYEKEE, per germline (reference sequence). The CDR3 sequence: CASSSLLTSGYNEQFF. The CDR3 coding sequence is TGTGCCAGCAGCTCGCTACTAACCTCAGGGTACAATGAGCAGTTCTTC.

This clonotype was observed a few times. The chain has TRBV20-1 and TRBJ2-7; 12 bases are shared with TRBD2. Trimming cost V 3 bases and J 4 bases; bases outside gene matches: 7. This CDR3 has 15 amino acids. Germline V gene data show CDR1 as DFQATT and CDR2 as SNEGSKA (reference sequence). The CDR3 coding sequence is TGCAGTGCTAGGGATCTAGCGGGGGGGCCATACGAGCAGTACTTC. Amino acids: CSARDLAGGPYEQYF.

This clonotype has more than one count but fewer than ten. The chain is built from TRBV12-5 and TRBJ2-5; D perhaps matches TRBD2 (5 bases). Trimming removed 2 bases at V and 2 bases at J, with 15 bases between. This CDR3 comprises 16 residues. The V gene's germline CDR1 is LGHNT and CDR2 FRNRAP. In nucleotides, the CDR3 is TGTGCTAGTGGTTTGAGGCCTAGCCAAACACAAGAGACCCAGTACTTC. Its protein product is CASGLRPSQTQETQYF. The full variable domain, rest sourced from reference TRBV12-5 and TRBJ2-5, is DARVTQTPRHKVTEMGQEVTMRCQPILGHNTVFWYRQTMMQGLELLAYFRNRAPLDDSGMPKDRFSAEMPDATLATLKIQPSEPRDSAVYFCASGLRPSQTQETQYFGPGTRLLVL.

This chain links TRBV12-3 or TRBV12-4 with TRBJ2-1, with D maybe TRBD2 (6 bases). The CDR3 extends over 14 amino acids. V gave up 3 bases and J gave up 2 bases, with 8 bases separating them. In DNA, the CDR3 is TGTGCCAGCAGTTTGGGACTTACCTACAATGAGCAGTTCTTC. It yields the protein CASSLGLTYNEQFF.

This clonotype was seen more than once but under ten times. V and J are TRBV14 and TRBJ2-4; TRBD2 agrees at 14 bases. With 1 base clipped from V and 13 bases from J, the junction kept 9 bases outside the gene matches. Germline CDR1 is SGHDN and CDR2 is FVKESK. The CDR3 is made up of 16 amino acids. CDR3 DNA sequence: TGTGCCAGCAGCCAAGTCCTCGGACTAGCGGGAGGAGAGCAGTACTTC. It is translated as CASSQVLGLAGGEQYF.

There are a few counts of this clonotype. The gene calls are TRBV10-2 and TRBJ2-5, with D perhaps TRBD1 or TRBD2 (7 bases each). Trimming cost V 6 bases and J 3 bases, with 11 bases left between them. Looked up from germline, CDR1 is WSHSY and CDR2 is SAAADI. This CDR3 comprises 13 residues. In DNA form, the CDR3 reads TGCGCCAGCAGCGGGGGGACAGAAGAGACCCAGTACTTC. Its translation: CASSGGTEETQYF.

J is TRBJ2-1 and V is TRBV29-1; 7 nucleotides agree with TRBD2. Germline V CDR1 and CDR2: SQVTM, ANQGSEA. The CDR3 is 13 residues long. J gave up 5 bases and V 5 bases, and 6 bases lay outside the gene matches. This CDR3 reads CSVFSGVNNEQFF. CDR3 coding DNA: TGCAGCGTTTTCAGCGGGGTGAACAATGAGCAGTTCTTC.

The table lists this clonotype with a few counts. The chain recombines TRBV20-1 with TRBJ2-4; D ambiguous. CDR3 length equals 18 residues. Trimming stripped 4 bases from V and 0 bases from J, with 22 bases between. Germline V gene lookup returns CDR1 DFQATT and CDR2 SNEGSKA (reference sequence). CDR3 residues: CSAKSRHGVILAKNIQYF. As DNA, the CDR3 is TGCAGTGCTAAAAGTCGGCATGGAGTTATCCTAGCCAAAAACATTCAGTACTTC.

The rearrangement joins TRBV12-3 or TRBV12-4 to TRBJ1-2; D uncertain. The CDR3 consists of 13 residues. Trimming took 3 bases from V and 8 from J, leaving 13 bases between them. This chain's CDR3 is CASSLSVVSGYTF. CDR3 DNA sequence: TGTGCCAGCAGTTTGTCCGTAGTTTCAGGCTACACCTTC.

V and J are TRBV5-1 and TRBJ2-5, with 7 bases lining up with TRBD1. This CDR3 is 14 amino acids long. Germline lookup yields CDR1 SGHRS and CDR2 YFSETQ. Unmatched junction bases numbered 2, after V lost 2 bases and J lost 1 base. CDR3 amino acids: CASSFDRVQETQYF. Here the CDR3 DNA reads TGCGCCAGCAGCTTCGACAGGGTCCAAGAGACCCAGTACTTC. The full variable domain, completed using reference TRBV5-1 and TRBJ2-5, is KAGVTQTPRYLIKTRGQQVTLSCSPISGHRSVSWYQQTPGQGLQFLFEYFSETQRNKGNFPGRFSGRQFSNSRSEMNVSTLELGDSALYLCASSFDRVQETQYFGPGTRLLVL.

The rearrangement uses TRBV10-3 and TRBJ2-1, with 8 bases identical to TRBD2. Trimming took 6 bases from V and 0 from J; bases not matched to a gene: 4. Germline values: CDR1 ENHRY, CDR2 SYGVKD. The CDR3 covers 15 residues. The CDR3 DNA is TGTGCCATCAGCCGAGCGGGGGCCTCCTACAATGAGCAGTTCTTC. Translated, it gives CAISRAGASYNEQFF.

The chain couples TRBV5-1 to TRBJ1-5; D not certain. Per the germline V gene, CDR1 is SGHRS and CDR2 is YFSETQ. The CDR3 totals 15 residues. V was clipped by 0 bases and J by 7 bases, with 14 bases between them. Here the CDR3 reads CASSLAEGPAQPQHF. CDR3 DNA: TGCGCCAGCAGCTTGGCCGAAGGGCCAGCGCAGCCCCAGCATTTT.

The chain combines TRBV6-5 with TRBJ1-6, with 8 bases fitting TRBD1. CDR3 length: 16 amino acids. With 4 bases clipped from V and 7 bases from J, the junction kept 9 bases outside the gene matches. Germline V gives CDR1 MNHEY, CDR2 SVGAGI. CDR3 sequence reads: CASSFLGQGGNSPLHF. The CDR3 nucleotides are TGTGCCAGCAGTTTTTTAGGACAGGGAGGGAATTCACCCCTCCACTTT.

The V gene is TRBV12-3 or TRBV12-4, the J gene TRBJ2-7; D possibly corresponds to TRBD1 (6 bases). The V end was cut by 7 bases, the J end by 7 bases, with 11 bases between. The CDR3 extends over 11 amino acids. In nucleotides, the CDR3 is TGTGCCAGCACTCACAGGGATGAGCAGTACTTC. As protein: CASTHRDEQYF.

The rearrangement uses TRBV27 and TRBJ2-5, with TRBD2 matching 11 bases. The J call may be in error: the DNA end matches TRBJ2-7 better. This CDR3 spans 13 amino acids. In germline, CDR1 is MNHEY, CDR2 SMNVEV (reference sequence). The CDR3 here is CAYKLAGVHEQYF. CDR3 DNA sequence: TGTGCCTACAAACTAGCGGGAGTCCACGAGCAGTACTTC.

About this clonotype itself: The junction and the germline gene differ at one end; a read error may be behind it. This chain uses TRBV15 with TRBJ2-7, with D maybe TRBD1 (6 bases). Germline CDR1 LNHNV, CDR2 YYDKDF (reference sequence). The CDR3 contains 16 residues. The CDR3 DNA reads as TGTGCCATCAGCAGAGAGAACAGGGAGCCCTCCTACGAGCAGTACTTC. Its translation is CAISRENREPSYEQYF.

This clonotype was observed a few times. This rearrangement joins TRBV20-1 to TRBJ2-7; D may be TRBD1 or TRBD2 (5 bases each). V dropped 5 bases and J dropped 0 bases, with 14 bases sitting between them. CDR3 length: 14 amino acids. Germline values: CDR1 DFQATT, CDR2 SNEGSKA (reference sequence). This CDR3 reads CSAGGASNSYEQYF. The CDR3 nucleotides read TGCAGTGCTGGGGGTGCCTCCAACTCCTACGAGCAGTACTTC.

This clonotype was observed a few times. The chain couples TRBV7-8 to TRBJ2-3, with 8 bases matching TRBD1. This CDR3 region has 16 residues. V lost 3 bases and J lost 1; bases outside the gene matches: 6. From germline, CDR1 is SGHVS and CDR2 FQNEAQ. This chain's CDR3 is CASSLGRTGRTDTQYF. The CDR3 DNA reads TGTGCCAGCAGCTTGGGGAGGACAGGGCGCACAGATACGCAGTATTTT.

This sequence joins TRBV21-1 and TRBJ1-1; the table's TRBD1 call for D was not verified on the DNA. TRBV21-1 constitutes a pseudogene. This CDR3 is 14 amino acids long. This CDR3 reads CASPMAPPGTEAFF. The CDR3, as DNA: TGTGCCAGCCCAATGGCTCCACCGGGGACTGAAGCTTTCTTT.

This sequence joins TRBV4-1 and TRBJ2-1; tentatively, D is TRBD2 (6 bases). This CDR3 spans 17 amino acids. Per germline, CDR1 MGHRA and CDR2 YSYEKL. The ends were cut back, 3 bases at V and 7 bases at J, with 22 bases in the middle. The CDR3 DNA reads TGCGCCAGCAGCCACTCGGAGGGGACTCCCTCGGGAAATGAGCAGTTCTTC. Its translation: CASSHSEGTPSGNEQFF.

The chain joins TRBV4-2 to TRBJ1-2; D is perhaps TRBD1 (6 bases). V was pared by 4 bases and J by 11 bases, with 17 bases between. Germline V CDR1 and CDR2: LGHNA, YNFKEQ. The CDR3 length is 13 residues. The CDR3 region has the DNA TGTGCCAGCAGCCCGGGACATCCCGGGGGTTACACCTTC. This gives the protein CASSPGHPGGYTF.

Concerning this clonotype: At one end, the junction sequence differs from germline, possibly due to a read error. J is TRBJ2-3 and V is TRBV28; maybe TRBD1 (5 bases). CDR1 is MDHEN, CDR2 SYDVKM, per germline. The CDR3 spans 13 residues. The DNA for the CDR3 is TGTGCCAGCAGGGGGCAAGGCACAGAAACGCAGTATTTT. Its translation: CASRGQGTETQYF.

The chain links TRBV6-1 to TRBJ2-4; TRBD2 matches 13 bases. Germline CDR1 is MNHNS and CDR2 is SASEGT. With V trimmed by 6 bases and J by 13 bases, 18 bases remained unmatched. The CDR3 loop spans 17 amino acids. The CDR3 reads CASSPRQLAGGPGEQYF. DNA of the CDR3: TGTGCCAGCAGCCCCCGTCAACTAGCGGGAGGGCCGGGAGAGCAGTACTTC.

The chain recombines TRBV20-1 with TRBJ2-1; 8 positions agree with TRBD2. Germline trimming cut 5 bases from V and 8 bases from J; bases unmatched to any gene: 14. The CDR3 runs 15 residues. CDR1 and CDR2 (germline): DFQATT, SNEGSKA (reference sequence). CDR3 amino acids: CSAPPPREVRDEQFF. DNA for the CDR3: TGCAGTGCTCCCCCCCCGCGGGAGGTTCGCGATGAGCAGTTCTTC.

V is TRBV29-1 and J is TRBJ1-5; TRBD1 matches at 8 bases. Germline-derived CDR1 and CDR2 are SQVTM and ANQGSEA. This CDR3 is built from 14 residues. The junction had 5 bases not matched to a gene; V was cut back by 6 bases and J by 1 base. The CDR3 is CSVGQAGSNQPQHF. In nucleotides, the CDR3 is TGCAGCGTGGGACAGGCGGGGAGCAATCAGCCCCAGCATTTT.

This clonotype appeared a few times. The rearrangement uses TRBV5-1 and TRBJ2-1; 12 bases are shared with TRBD2. With V trimmed by 3 bases and J by 7 bases, 20 bases remained unmatched. The CDR3 totals 20 residues. The germline V gene has CDR1 SGHRS and CDR2 YFSETQ. CDR3 in amino acids: CASSWGDRGLTSGSKNEQFF. For the CDR3, the DNA is TGCGCCAGCAGCTGGGGGGACAGGGGCCTGACTAGCGGGAGCAAAAATGAGCAGTTCTTC.

The CDR3, as DNA: TGTGCCATCAGTGCCCTGGGGGGGCCCACGTATTTT. It is translated as CAISALGGPTYF. The chain carries TRBV10-3 and TRBJ2-3; the D gene is possibly TRBD2 (7 bases). CDR3 size: 12 residues. From germline, CDR1 is ENHRY and CDR2 SYGVKD. V lost 4 bases and J 14 bases, leaving 16 bases between the germline ends.

The V call is TRBV5-1, the J call TRBJ1-2, with D perhaps matching TRBD1 (5 bases). The CDR3 totals 13 residues. Looked up from germline, CDR1 is SGHRS and CDR2 is YFSETQ. V lost 4 bases and J 4 bases, leaving 11 bases between the germline ends. The CDR3 is CASSGTGSYGYTF. For the CDR3, the DNA is TGCGCCAGCAGCGGGACCGGGAGCTATGGCTACACCTTC.